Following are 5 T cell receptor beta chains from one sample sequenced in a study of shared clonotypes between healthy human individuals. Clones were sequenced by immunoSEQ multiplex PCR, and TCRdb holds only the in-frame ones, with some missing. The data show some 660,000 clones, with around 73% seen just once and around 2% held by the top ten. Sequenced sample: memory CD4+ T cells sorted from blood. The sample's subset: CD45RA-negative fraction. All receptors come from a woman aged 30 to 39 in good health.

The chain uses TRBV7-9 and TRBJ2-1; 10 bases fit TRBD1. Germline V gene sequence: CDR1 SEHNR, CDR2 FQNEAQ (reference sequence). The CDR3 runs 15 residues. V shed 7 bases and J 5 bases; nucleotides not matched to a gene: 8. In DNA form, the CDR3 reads TGTGCCAGCATGTCCCGGGACAGGGGACACAATGAGCAGTTCTTC. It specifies CASMSRDRGHNEQFF.

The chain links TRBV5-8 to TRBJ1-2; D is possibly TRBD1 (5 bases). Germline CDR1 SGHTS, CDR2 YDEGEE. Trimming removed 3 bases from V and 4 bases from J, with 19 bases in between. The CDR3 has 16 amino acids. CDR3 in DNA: TGTGCCAGCAGCTGGCCGGGCGGGACGGGGATCTATGGCTACACCTTC. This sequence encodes CASSWPGGTGIYGYTF.

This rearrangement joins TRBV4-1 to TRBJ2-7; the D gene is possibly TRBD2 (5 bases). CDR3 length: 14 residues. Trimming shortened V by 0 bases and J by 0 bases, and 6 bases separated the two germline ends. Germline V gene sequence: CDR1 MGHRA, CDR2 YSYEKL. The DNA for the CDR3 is TGCGCCAGCAGCCAAGATCGGGGCTCCTACGAGCAGTACTTC. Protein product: CASSQDRGSYEQYF.

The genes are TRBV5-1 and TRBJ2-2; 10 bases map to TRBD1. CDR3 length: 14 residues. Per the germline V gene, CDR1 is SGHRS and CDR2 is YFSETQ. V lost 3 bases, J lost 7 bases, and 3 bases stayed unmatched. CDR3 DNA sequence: TGCGCCAGCAGCTACGGGACAGGGGACGGGGAGCTGTTTTTT. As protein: CASSYGTGDGELFF.

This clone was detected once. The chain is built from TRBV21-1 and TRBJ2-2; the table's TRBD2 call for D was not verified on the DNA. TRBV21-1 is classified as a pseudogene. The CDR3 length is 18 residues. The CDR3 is CASSKEGSGDPDTGELFF. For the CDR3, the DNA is TGTGCCAGCAGCAAAGAGGGTAGCGGGGACCCGGACACCGGGGAGCTGTTTTTT.